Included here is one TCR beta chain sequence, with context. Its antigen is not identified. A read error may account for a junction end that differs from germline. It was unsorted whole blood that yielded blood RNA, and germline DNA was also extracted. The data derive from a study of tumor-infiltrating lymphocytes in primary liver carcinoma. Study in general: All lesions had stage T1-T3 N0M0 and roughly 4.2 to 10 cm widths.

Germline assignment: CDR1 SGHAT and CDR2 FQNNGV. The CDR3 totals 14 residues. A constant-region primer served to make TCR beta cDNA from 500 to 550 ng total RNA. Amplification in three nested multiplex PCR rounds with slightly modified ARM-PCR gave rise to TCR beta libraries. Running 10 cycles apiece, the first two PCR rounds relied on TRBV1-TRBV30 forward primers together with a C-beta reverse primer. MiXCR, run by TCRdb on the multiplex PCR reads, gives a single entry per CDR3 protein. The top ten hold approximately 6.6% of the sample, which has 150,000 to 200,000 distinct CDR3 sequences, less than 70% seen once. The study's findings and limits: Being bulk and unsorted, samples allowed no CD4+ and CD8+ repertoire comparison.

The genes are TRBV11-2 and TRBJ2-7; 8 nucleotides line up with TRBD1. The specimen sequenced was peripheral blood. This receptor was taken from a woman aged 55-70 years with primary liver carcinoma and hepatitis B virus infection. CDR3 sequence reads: CASSPRGLTYEQHF. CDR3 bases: TGCGCCAGCAGCCCCAGGGGGCTGACCTACGAGCAGCACTTC.